What follows are 3 T cell receptor beta chains derived from one specimen sequenced in a study of PD-1 blockade in classical Hodgkin lymphoma. Generated by immunoSEQ multiplex PCR, the TCRdb table keeps only in-frame clones and is missing some. The sample lists 15,000 to 20,000 clones, roughly four fifths occurring once. Regarding time point: newly diagnosed, previously untreated cHL patient sample. Material for sequencing was peripheral blood mononuclear cells (PBMCs). The receptors here all came from a human donor with classical Hodgkin lymphoma.

With respect to this clone: The junction and the germline gene differ at one end; a read error may be behind it. This chain joins TRBV19 and TRBJ1-1, with D uncertain. The CDR3 consists of 15 residues. The germline V gene encodes CDR1 LNHDA and CDR2 SQIVND (reference sequence). The CDR3 is CASRMTIVGSVEAFF. Here the CDR3 DNA reads TGTGCCAGTCGTATGACGATTGTTGGTTCCGTAGAGGCTTTCTTT.

This chain links TRBV27 with TRBJ2-2, with TRBD2 matching over 13 bases. Looked up from germline, CDR1 is MNHEY and CDR2 is SMNVEV (reference sequence). The CDR3 is made up of 15 amino acids. With V trimmed by 3 bases and J by 6 bases, 1 base remained unmatched. Here the CDR3 DNA reads TGTGCCAGCAGTTTTACTAGCGGGAGGGCCGGGGAGCTGTTTTTT. Translated, it gives CASSFTSGRAGELFF.

The chain uses TRBV6-4 and TRBJ1-2; 8 bases map to TRBD1. V lost 6 bases and J lost 3; bases outside the gene matches: 6. Germline V gene lookup returns CDR1 MRHNA and CDR2 SNTAGT. This CDR3 spans 14 amino acids. DNA for the CDR3: TGTGCCAGCAGCCGAGGACAGGGAGACTATGGCTACACCTTC. Translation gives CASSRGQGDYGYTF.